This T cell receptor (beta chain) emerged from a study of blood T cells in healthy people across ages. The CDR3 is made up of 15 amino acids. CDR1 and CDR2 from the germline V gene are MDHEN and SYDVKM. The J segment lost 1 base and the V segment lost 6 bases, leaving 7 bases of the junction unmatched. Study-wide results and caveats: CMV status of donors was unknown, possibly confounding expanded clonotype changes. Getting older went along with TCR beta diversity per million T cells dropping roughly linearly. The study found more naive CD4+ cells and higher diversity in long-lived than aged donors.

Alongside a J-beta primer mix, a sample-barcoded 5' primer served in a second PCR lasting roughly 7 to 11 cycles. Any given sample supplied a minimum of 3 million CDR3-containing paired-end reads. Each CDR3 protein gets one entry after TCRdb re-called the 5' RACE reads with MiXCR. In the table there are approximately 800,000 distinct CDR3 sequences, roughly 60% of which are singletons. Comments on this clonotype: Its antigen remains unidentified.

The rearrangement links TRBV28 to TRBJ2-3, with 7 bases matching TRBD1. This TCR derives from a man aged 25-45 years in good health. The sample was blood. The CDR3 reads CASSPDRVGTDTQYF. The DNA for the CDR3 is TGTGCCAGCAGCCCCGACAGGGTCGGCACAGATACGCAGTATTTT.